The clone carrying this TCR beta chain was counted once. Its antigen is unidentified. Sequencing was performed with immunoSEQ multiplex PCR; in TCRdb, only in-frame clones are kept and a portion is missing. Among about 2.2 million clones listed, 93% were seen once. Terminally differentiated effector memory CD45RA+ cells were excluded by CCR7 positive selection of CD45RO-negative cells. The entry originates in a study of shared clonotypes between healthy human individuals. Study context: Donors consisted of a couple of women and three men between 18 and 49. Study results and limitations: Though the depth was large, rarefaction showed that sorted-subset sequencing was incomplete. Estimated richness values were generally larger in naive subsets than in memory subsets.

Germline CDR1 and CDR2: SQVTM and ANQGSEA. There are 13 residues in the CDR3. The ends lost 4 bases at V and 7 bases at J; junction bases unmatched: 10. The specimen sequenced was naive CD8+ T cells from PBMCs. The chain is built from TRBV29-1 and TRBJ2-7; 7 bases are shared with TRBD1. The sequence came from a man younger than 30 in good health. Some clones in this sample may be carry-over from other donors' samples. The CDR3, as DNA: TGCAGCGTTGGGTTTGACAGGGCTGAGGAGCAGTACTTC. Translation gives CSVGFDRAEEQYF.